What follows are 20 T cell receptor beta chains derived from one specimen sequenced in a study of molecular identifiers for immune sequencing clone quantification. MiXCR, run by TCRdb on the PCR reads, gives a single entry per CDR3 protein. The sample has approximately 550,000 distinct CDR3 sequences; about 25% are singletons. Sequencing input: naive CD8+ T cells from blood, with Jurkat cell RNA spiked in. Subset of the sample: FACS-sorted CD8+CD4-CCR7+CD45RA+ naive T cells. The receptor source for this set is a human donor in good health. Some libraries in this study had Jurkat cell RNA spiked in.

This clonotype was detected only a few times. The DNA of the CDR3 is TGTGCCAGTAGTATTCTGGGGACAGGGGGCAGGCGTGAGCAGTTCTTC. It is translated as CASSILGTGGRREQFF. The rearrangement uses TRBV19 and TRBJ2-1, with 12 bases aligning to TRBD1. Germline V gene sequence: CDR1 LNHDA, CDR2 SQIVND (reference sequence). The ends lost 3 bases at V and 9 bases at J; junction bases unmatched: 9. This CDR3 is 16 amino acids long. Full variable domain (rest looked up from reference TRBV19 and TRBJ2-1): DGGITQSPKYLFRKEGQNVTLSCEQNLNHDAMYWYRQDPGQGLRLIYYSQIVNDFQKGDIAEGYSVSREKKESFPLTVTSAQKNPTAFYLCASSILGTGGRREQFFGPGTRLTVL.

In the case of this clonotype: At one of its ends the junction is not consistent with the germline gene, which may arise from a read error. This chain links TRBV11-2 with TRBJ2-7, with D hard to call. This CDR3 contains 14 residues. Germline V gene data show CDR1 as SGHAT and CDR2 as FQNNGV. For the CDR3, the DNA is TGTGCCAGCAGCCCACCGCTCAGCTCCTACGCGCAGTACTTC. Translated: CASSPPLSSYAQYF.

The V call is TRBV19, the J call TRBJ1-2; D is undetermined. The V gene's germline CDR1 is LNHDA and CDR2 SQIVND (reference sequence). Deletions cut 7 bases from V and 6 bases from J, with 21 bases between. The CDR3 spans 15 residues. CDR3 coding DNA: TGTGCCAGTACCCCCATTTTCGACCTAACCAATGGCTACACCTTC. Translation gives CASTPIFDLTNGYTF.

The sample holds many counts of this clonotype. The V and J genes are TRBV6-2 or TRBV6-3 and TRBJ1-1; D uncertain. This CDR3 has 13 residues. Germline CDR1 reads MNHEY; CDR2 reads SVGEGT. Trimming pared 2 bases from V and 6 bases from J, leaving 10 bases between. In DNA, the CDR3 is TGTGCCAGCAGTTACGGACCTGGCGCTGAAGCTTTCTTT. This codes for CASSYGPGAEAFF.

In regard to this clonotype: This may arise from a read error, as a much more abundant clone is one base away. The V call is TRBV6-2 or TRBV6-3, the J call TRBJ2-2, with D tentatively TRBD1 (7 bases). This CDR3 comprises 15 residues. CDR1 MNHEY and CDR2 SVGEGT come from the germline V gene. DNA for the CDR3: TGTGCCAGCAGTTACGCAGGGGGTGACACCGGGGGGCTGTTTTTT. It codes for CASSYAGGDTGGLFF.

With respect to this clonotype: Just one base apart from a much larger clone, this may be a read error. The rearrangement links TRBV9 to TRBJ2-2; D is perhaps TRBD2 (5 bases). Germline V gives CDR1 SGDLS, CDR2 YYNGEE. This CDR3 spans 12 amino acids. The CDR3 sequence: CASSSQFGELLF. The CDR3 DNA reads TGTGCCAGCAGCTCACAGTTCGGGGAGCTGTTATTT.

This clonotype has a handful of counts. V gene TRBV13 combines with J gene TRBJ1-1, with 10 positions matching TRBD1. V lost 3 bases, J lost 8 bases, and 12 bases stayed unmatched. This CDR3 spans 16 amino acids. Germline V lookup: CDR1 PRHDT, CDR2 FYEKMQ (reference sequence). Here the CDR3 DNA reads TGTGCCAGCAGCTTCCTGGACAGGGGGAGAATAGGGGAAGCTTTCTTT. This codes for CASSFLDRGRIGEAFF.

This sequence joins TRBV11-2 and TRBJ2-7, with 9 bases that match TRBD1. V lost 3 bases to trimming and J lost 3 bases; unmatched junction nucleotides: 6. The CDR3 is 15 amino acids. Germline loops: CDR1 SGHAT, CDR2 FQNNGV. In DNA form, the CDR3 reads TGTGCCAGCAGCTTCTTTGCGGGACAGGGCTACGAGCAGTACTTC. Translated: CASSFFAGQGYEQYF.

The chain employs TRBV25-1 and TRBJ2-6; 10 bases are shared with TRBD1. In germline, CDR1 is MGHDK, CDR2 SYGVNS. V shed 3 bases and J 2 bases; nucleotides not matched to a gene: 4. The CDR3 totals 17 residues. CDR3 region: CASSDGDRGPGANVLTF. The CDR3 DNA is TGTGCCAGCAGTGACGGGGACAGGGGTCCTGGGGCCAACGTCCTGACTTTC.

This clonotype was picked up many times. The chain recombines TRBV5-1 with TRBJ2-7; 8 nucleotides match TRBD1. This CDR3 has 13 residues. Germline-derived CDR1 and CDR2 are SGHRS and YFSETQ. The junction had 4 bases not matched to a gene; V was cut back by 3 bases and J by 5 bases. CDR3 in amino acids: CASSSTGVHEQYF. Here the CDR3 DNA reads TGCGCCAGCAGCTCGACAGGGGTCCACGAGCAGTACTTC.

This clonotype was observed many times. The chain has TRBV20-1 and TRBJ2-7; TRBD2 agrees at 9 bases. CDR1 and CDR2 from the germline V gene are DFQATT and SNEGSKA (reference sequence). After removal of 0 bases from V and 7 bases from J, the junction contained 7 bases not matched to a gene. This CDR3 has 14 residues. The CDR3 here is CSARDFVAGDEQYF. The DNA for the CDR3 is TGCAGTGCTAGAGATTTTGTAGCGGGAGATGAGCAGTACTTC.

This clonotype has more than one count but fewer than ten. V usage is TRBV7-9 and J usage is TRBJ1-2, with TRBD1 identical over 8 bases. Germline V gene data show CDR1 as SEHNR and CDR2 as FQNEAQ (reference sequence). With V trimmed by 5 bases and J by 4 bases, 15 bases remained unmatched. The CDR3 consists of 17 residues. The CDR3 loop reads CASSLPPGQGNSYGYTF. The CDR3 coding sequence is TGTGCCAGCAGCCTCCCCCCAGGACAGGGAAACTCCTATGGCTACACCTTC.

This chain joins TRBV27 and TRBJ2-3, with 10 bases fitting TRBD2. The CDR3 length is 18 residues. Germline assignment: CDR1 MNHEY and CDR2 SMNVEV (reference sequence). V lost 6 bases and J lost 7; bases outside the gene matches: 19. The CDR3 region has the DNA TGTGCCAGCAGACCGGGGGGCCCAGCGGGAGGGCCTGCACATACGCAGTATTTT. Translated, it gives CASRPGGPAGGPAHTQYF.

This clonotype was detected many times. The J gene is TRBJ2-3, the V gene TRBV7-9; the match to TRBD2 covers 7 bases. This CDR3 region has 20 residues. After removal of 5 bases from V and 5 bases from J, the junction contained 25 bases not matched to a gene. CDR1 is SEHNR, CDR2 FQNEAQ, per germline (reference sequence). CDR3 sequence reads: CASSHLLPPSDSSGKDTQYF. CDR3 nucleotides: TGTGCCAGCAGCCATCTACTACCCCCTTCCGACTCGAGCGGGAAAGATACGCAGTATTTT.

This clonotype was found a few times. The chain has TRBV11-2 and TRBJ2-1, with TRBD1 as a possible D gene (6 bases). The J call is doubtful: the DNA matches TRBJ2-7 better. Germline CDR1 and CDR2: SGHAT and FQNNGV. The CDR3 totals 15 residues. CDR3 residues: CASSSPSTGWNEQYF. The CDR3 coding sequence is TGTGCCAGCAGCTCCCCCTCCACAGGGTGGAATGAGCAGTACTTC.

With respect to this clonotype: This may be a read error, as it is one base from a much larger clone. The J gene is TRBJ1-5, the V gene TRBV27; D is unresolved. The CDR3 loop spans 15 amino acids. Germline assignment: CDR1 MNHEY and CDR2 SMNVEV (reference sequence). V shed 0 bases and J shed 6 bases, with 12 bases lying between them. The CDR3 DNA reads TGTGCCAGCAGTTTATCGTGGCAGATCAGTCAGCCCCAGCATTTT. Translation: CASSLSWQISQPQHF.

The chain has TRBV7-8 and TRBJ1-4; 7 positions agree with TRBD1. The CDR3 extends over 16 amino acids. Trimming took 3 bases from V and 6 from J; bases not matched to a gene: 10. CDR1 and CDR2 (germline): SGHVS, FQNEAQ. The CDR3 DNA follows: TGTGCCAGCAGCTTCACGGTAGACAGGGATGATGAAAAACTGTTTTTT. It encodes CASSFTVDRDDEKLFF.

This clonotype has more than one count but fewer than ten. The chain couples TRBV20-1 to TRBJ2-7; possibly TRBD2 for D (6 bases). The germline V gene has CDR1 DFQATT and CDR2 SNEGSKA (reference sequence). Between the trimmed V and J ends, which lost 1 base and 3 bases, there was a span of 16 bases. There are 15 residues in the CDR3. CDR3 in amino acids: CSARGTDRDFYEQYF. CDR3 sequence (DNA): TGCAGTGCTAGAGGCACAGACCGGGACTTCTACGAGCAGTACTTC.

The J gene is TRBJ1-5, the V gene TRBV12-3 or TRBV12-4; 12 nucleotides match TRBD1. V was clipped by 6 bases and J by 2 bases; unmatched bases: 2. This CDR3 comprises 15 residues. The CDR3, as DNA: TGTGCCAGCAGGGGGACAGGGGGCGGCAATCAGCCCCAGCATTTT. Amino acids: CASRGTGGGNQPQHF.

Details on this clonotype: One junction end disagrees with the germline gene, perhaps due to a read error. This sequence joins TRBV6-5 and TRBJ2-3; no firm D call. The CDR3 length is 13 residues. Germline V CDR1 and CDR2: MNHEY, SVGAGI. CDR3 sequence: CASSYTNTDTHYF. CDR3 in DNA: TGTGCCAGCAGTTACACCAACACAGATACGCACTATTTT.